The 18 T cell receptor beta chains below come from one sample, sequenced in a study of metastatic and nonmetastatic thyroid tumors. Thyroid surgery took place with no prior treatment in any patient. TCRdb called clones again from the PCR reads with MiXCR. The profile covers roughly 40,000 clones, with around an eighth appearing a single time and around 9.7% taken by the ten largest. Sequencing was performed on blood. These receptors all stem from a male donor with papillary thyroid cancer or a benign thyroid nodule (not recorded which). Some clones in this sample may be carry-over from other donors' samples.

In this sample, this clone turned up many times. The chain recombines TRBV11-3 with TRBJ2-2; 9 bases fit TRBD2. Germline-derived CDR1 and CDR2 are SGHNT and YENEEA. V gave up 5 bases and J gave up 5 bases; unmatched junction bases: 6. The CDR3 sequence is 15 residues long. The CDR3 sequence: CASSLTTSGTGELFF. CDR3 sequence (DNA): TGTGCCAGCAGCCTAACGACTAGCGGTACCGGGGAGCTGTTTTTT.

Judged by abundance, this clone is medium-sized. The V gene is TRBV6-1, the J gene TRBJ2-7; TRBD1 matches 8 bases. Unmatched junction bases numbered 10, after V lost 6 bases and J lost 3 bases. The CDR3 has 15 amino acids. Germline V gives CDR1 MNHNS, CDR2 SASEGT. CDR3 loop: CASRPSPGQGYEQYF. The CDR3 region has the DNA TGTGCCAGCAGACCATCCCCCGGACAGGGCTACGAGCAGTACTTC.

This clone came up a few times. The J gene is TRBJ2-7, the V gene TRBV20-1; D is perhaps TRBD2 (7 bases). This CDR3 has 13 residues. Trimming took 4 bases from V and 4 from J, leaving 14 bases between them. Looked up from germline, CDR1 is DFQATT and CDR2 is SNEGSKA (reference sequence). CDR3 in amino acids: CSAKGRGGYEQYF. The DNA for the CDR3 is TGCAGTGCTAAGGGCAGGGGAGGGTACGAGCAGTACTTC.

Many counts were recorded for this clone. The chain uses TRBV28 and TRBJ2-5; TRBD1 matches at 7 bases. The V and J ends lost 6 bases and 3 bases, in that order; junction bases with no gene match: 4. Per the germline V gene, CDR1 is MDHEN and CDR2 is SYDVKM. The CDR3 length is 13 residues. Written as DNA, the CDR3 is TGTGCCAGCAGGGGGACAGTTAAAGAGACCCAGTACTTC. It is translated as CASRGTVKETQYF.

This chain links TRBV20-1 with TRBJ2-7; TRBD1 or TRBD2 may be the D gene (6 bases each). With 1 base removed from V and 6 bases from J, the gap between germline ends came to 13 bases. Germline CDR1 DFQATT, CDR2 SNEGSKA (reference sequence). The CDR3 covers 13 residues. CDR3 amino acids: CSARAIWGAEQYF. DNA of the CDR3: TGCAGTGCTAGAGCCATATGGGGGGCCGAGCAGTACTTC.

This clone was detected many times. The rearrangement links TRBV5-6 to TRBJ2-3; D might be TRBD2 (7 bases). Trimming removed 6 bases at V and 5 bases at J, with 19 bases between. Germline V gene sequence: CDR1 SGHDT, CDR2 YYEEEE. The CDR3 sequence is 15 residues long. CDR3 bases: TGTGCCAGCACTCCGTTAGGGGGGGCTGGAGATACGCAGTATTTT. Amino acids: CASTPLGGAGDTQYF.

This clone was counted ten times or more. The V and J genes are TRBV19 and TRBJ1-1; no definite D call. This CDR3 comprises 14 residues. Trimming cost V 6 bases and J 0 bases, with 11 bases left between them. Germline loops: CDR1 LNHDA, CDR2 SQIVND (reference sequence). CDR3 in DNA: TGTGCCAGTAGCCTCGAAGGGATGAACACTGAAGCTTTCTTT. This sequence encodes CASSLEGMNTEAFF. Complete variable domain (other parts from reference TRBV19 and TRBJ1-1): DGGITQSPKYLFRKEGQNVTLSCEQNLNHDAMYWYRQDPGQGLRLIYYSQIVNDFQKGDIAEGYSVSREKKESFPLTVTSAQKNPTAFYLCASSLEGMNTEAFFGQGTRLTVV.

A remark on this clone: A much larger clone lies one base from this, so it may be a read error. This chain joins TRBV9 and TRBJ2-3; 12 nucleotides match TRBD2. The CDR3 has 16 amino acids. In germline, CDR1 is SGDLS, CDR2 YYNGEE. V gave up 0 bases and J gave up 6 bases; unmatched junction bases: 5. This chain's CDR3 is CASSVGTSGIMDTQYF. CDR3 nucleotides: TGTGCCAGCAGCGTAGGGACTAGCGGGATTATGGATACGCAGTATTTT.

Judged by abundance, this clone is medium-sized. The chain employs TRBV6-1 and TRBJ1-2, with 9 positions matching TRBD1. The CDR3 is made up of 13 amino acids. Per germline, CDR1 MNHNS and CDR2 SASEGT. V was clipped by 7 bases and J by 4 bases; unmatched bases: 4. The CDR3 protein is CASIQQGAYGYTF. The DNA for the CDR3 is TGTGCCAGCATCCAACAGGGGGCCTATGGCTACACCTTC.

This clone has a count of ten or more. This chain joins TRBV2 and TRBJ1-2; 9 positions match TRBD1. V lost 1 base to trimming and J lost 6 bases; unmatched junction nucleotides: 0. CDR3 length equals 13 residues. Germline V gives CDR1 SNHLY, CDR2 FYNNEI. CDR3 DNA: TGTGCCAGCAGTGAAGACAGGGGGCATGGCTACACCTTC. This translates into CASSEDRGHGYTF.

Ten or more counts support this clone. The V gene is TRBV19, the J gene TRBJ1-5, with D uncertain. V shed 3 bases and J shed 7 bases, with 7 bases lying between them. The V gene's germline CDR1 is LNHDA and CDR2 SQIVND (reference sequence). This CDR3 region has 12 residues. Here the CDR3 reads CASSIVYQPQHF. CDR3 bases: TGTGCCAGTAGTATTGTTTACCAGCCCCAGCATTTT.

This clone occurred a few times. A much larger clone is a single base away; this may be a read error. V gene TRBV12-3 or TRBV12-4 combines with J gene TRBJ2-6, with 8 bases that match TRBD2. The CDR3 is 17 residues long. CDR3 protein: CSSSPRGGSSGANVLTF. As DNA, the CDR3 is TGTTCCAGCTCCCCCCGGGGGGGGAGCTCTGGGGCCAACGTCCTGACTTTC.

In its sample, this clone was seen a few times. The rearrangement uses TRBV6-1 and TRBJ2-3; D is unclear. The CDR3 length is 17 residues. Trimming cost V 3 bases and J 9 bases, with 25 bases left between them. CDR1 and CDR2 (germline): MNHNS, SASEGT. This CDR3 reads CASSDVRLVADGSTQYF. DNA for the CDR3: TGTGCCAGCAGTGACGTCCGACTCGTCGCAGATGGTAGCACGCAGTATTTT.

The table lists this clone with many counts. The chain recombines TRBV20-1 with TRBJ2-7; D perhaps matches TRBD2 (5 bases). Germline lookup yields CDR1 DFQATT and CDR2 SNEGSKA (reference sequence). V was clipped by 0 bases and J by 4 bases, with 22 bases between them. This CDR3 contains 17 residues. The CDR3: CSARDTAGFPSWYEQYF. CDR3 bases: TGCAGTGCTAGAGATACGGCGGGTTTCCCTAGTTGGTACGAGCAGTACTTC.

This clone was seen ten or more times. The genes are TRBV6-6 and TRBJ2-7; TRBD2 agrees at 11 bases. The CDR3 extends over 16 amino acids. Per the germline V gene, CDR1 is MNHNY and CDR2 is SVGAGI (reference sequence). V shed 2 bases and J 3 bases; nucleotides not matched to a gene: 6. In DNA, the CDR3 is TGTGCCAGCAGTTACCTGGGGGGACTAGCGGACTACGAGCAGTACTTC. This sequence encodes CASSYLGGLADYEQYF.

At least ten counts were recorded for this clone. CDR3 in DNA: TGTGCCAGCAGTGAAGACCACCCTAGCGGGAGAAAGGCAGATACGCAGTATTTT. Its translation is CASSEDHPSGRKADTQYF. V usage is TRBV2 and J usage is TRBJ2-3, with TRBD2 matching over 10 bases. This CDR3 is 18 amino acids long. Germline lookup yields CDR1 SNHLY and CDR2 FYNNEI. After removal of 1 base from V and 4 bases from J, the junction contained 11 bases not matched to a gene.

This clone was counted many times. This chain connects TRBV19 to TRBJ1-5; D remains unclear. Deletions cut 5 bases from V and 0 bases from J, with 5 bases between. The CDR3 has 13 residues. The germline gives CDR1 LNHDA, CDR2 SQIVND (reference sequence). The CDR3 reads CASSQTSNQPQHF. Written as DNA, the CDR3 is TGTGCCAGTAGTCAGACTAGCAATCAGCCCCAGCATTTT.

This clone was seen repeatedly, ten times or more. The chain is built from TRBV7-2 and TRBJ2-5; the D gene is possibly TRBD2 (5 bases). V dropped 5 bases and J dropped 1 base, with 14 bases sitting between them. CDR3 length: 15 residues. In germline, CDR1 is SGHTA, CDR2 FQGNSA. The chain's CDR3 is CASSPRERLQETQYF. CDR3 DNA sequence: TGTGCCAGCAGCCCTCGGGAACGGCTCCAAGAGACCCAGTACTTC.